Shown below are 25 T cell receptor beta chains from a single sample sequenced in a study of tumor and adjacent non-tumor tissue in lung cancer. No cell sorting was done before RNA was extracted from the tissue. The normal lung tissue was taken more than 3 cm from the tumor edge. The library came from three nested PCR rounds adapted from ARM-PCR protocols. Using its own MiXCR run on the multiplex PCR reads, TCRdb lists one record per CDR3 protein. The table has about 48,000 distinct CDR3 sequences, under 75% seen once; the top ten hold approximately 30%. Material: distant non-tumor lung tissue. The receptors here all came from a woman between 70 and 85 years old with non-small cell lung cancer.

CDR3 sequence reads: CATSRDLGQEETQYF. The CDR3 nucleotides read TGTGCCACCAGCAGAGATCTCGGCCAGGAAGAGACCCAGTACTTC. This chain connects TRBV15 to TRBJ2-5; D ambiguous. The ends were cut back, 0 bases at V and 3 bases at J, with 11 bases in the middle. The CDR3 runs to 15 residues. CDR1 is LNHNV and CDR2 is YYDKDF in the germline V gene (reference sequence).

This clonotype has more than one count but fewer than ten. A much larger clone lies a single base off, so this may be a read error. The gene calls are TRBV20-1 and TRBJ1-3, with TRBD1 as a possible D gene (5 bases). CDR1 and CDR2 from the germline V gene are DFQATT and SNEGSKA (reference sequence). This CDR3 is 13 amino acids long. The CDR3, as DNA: TGCAGTGTTAGATCGTCGGGGGTGAACACCATATATTTT. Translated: CSVRSSGVNTIYF.

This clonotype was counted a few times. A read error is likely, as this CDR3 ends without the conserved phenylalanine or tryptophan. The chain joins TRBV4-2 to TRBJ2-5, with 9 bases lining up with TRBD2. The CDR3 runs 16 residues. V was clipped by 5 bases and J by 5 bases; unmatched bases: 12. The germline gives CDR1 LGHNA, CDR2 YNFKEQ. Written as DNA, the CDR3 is TGTGCCAGCAGCGTCCGACTAGCGGCCGAGGGGGAGACCCAGTACTCC. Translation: CASSVRLAAEGETQYS.

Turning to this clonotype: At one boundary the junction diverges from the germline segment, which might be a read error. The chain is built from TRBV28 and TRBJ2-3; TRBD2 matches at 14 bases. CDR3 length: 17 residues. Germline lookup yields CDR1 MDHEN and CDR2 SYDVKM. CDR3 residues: CASSLISGLAGADMQYF. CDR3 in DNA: TGTGCCAGCAGTTTGATTTCGGGACTAGCGGGAGCAGATATGCAGTATTTT. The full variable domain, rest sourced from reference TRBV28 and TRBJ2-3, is DVKVTQSSRYLVKRTGEKVFLECVQDMDHENMFWYRQDPGLGLRLIYFSYDVKMKEKGDIPEGYSVSREKKERFSLILESASTNQTSMYLCASSLISGLAGADMQYFGPGTRLTVL.

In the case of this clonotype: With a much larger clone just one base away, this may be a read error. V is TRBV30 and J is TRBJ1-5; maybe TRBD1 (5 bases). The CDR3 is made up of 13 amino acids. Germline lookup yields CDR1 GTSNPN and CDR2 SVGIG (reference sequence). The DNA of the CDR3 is TGTGCCTCGAGTCCCAGGGAAGGTCAGCCCCAGCATTTT. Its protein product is CASSPREGQPQHF.

CDR3 residues: CASSQEGLAGRYNEQFF. DNA of the CDR3: TGCGCCAGCAGCCAGGAAGGGCTAGCGGGACGGTACAATGAGCAGTTCTTC. The V and J genes are TRBV4-1 and TRBJ2-1, with 9 bases identical to TRBD2. Germline CDR1 MGHRA, CDR2 YSYEKL. This CDR3 is built from 17 residues. J gave up 4 bases and V 3 bases, and 10 bases lay outside the gene matches.

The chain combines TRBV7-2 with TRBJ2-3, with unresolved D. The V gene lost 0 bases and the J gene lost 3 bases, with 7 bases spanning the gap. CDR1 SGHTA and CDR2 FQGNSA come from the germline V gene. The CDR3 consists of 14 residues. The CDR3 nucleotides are TGTGCCAGCAGCTTAGCCTCTCTTACAGATACGCAGTATTTT. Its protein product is CASSLASLTDTQYF.

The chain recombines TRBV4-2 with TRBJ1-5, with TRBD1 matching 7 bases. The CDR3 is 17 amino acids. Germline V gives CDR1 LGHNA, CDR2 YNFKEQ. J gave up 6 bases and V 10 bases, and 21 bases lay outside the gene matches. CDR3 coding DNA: TGTGCCATCAGACCAGGGGGACGTAGCCTTAACACTCAGCCCCAGCATTTT. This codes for CAIRPGGRSLNTQPQHF.

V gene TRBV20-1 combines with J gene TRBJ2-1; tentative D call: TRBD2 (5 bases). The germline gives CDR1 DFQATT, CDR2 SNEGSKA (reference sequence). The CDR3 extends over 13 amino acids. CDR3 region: CSPHGGAGNEQFF. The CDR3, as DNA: TGCAGCCCTCACGGAGGAGCCGGTAATGAGCAGTTCTTC.

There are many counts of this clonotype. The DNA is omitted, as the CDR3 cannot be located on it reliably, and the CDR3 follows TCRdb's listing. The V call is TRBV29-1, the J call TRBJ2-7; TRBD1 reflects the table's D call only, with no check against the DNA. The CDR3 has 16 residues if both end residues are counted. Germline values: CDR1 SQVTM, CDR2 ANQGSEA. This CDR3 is CSLRRTGVVYICEQYF.

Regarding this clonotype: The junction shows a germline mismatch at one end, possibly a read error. CDR3 nucleotides: TGTGCCAGCAGCTACGTCGGGACTGAGCAGTTATTC. Its protein product is CASSYVGTEQLF. This chain connects TRBV6-5 to TRBJ2-1; D possibly corresponds to TRBD2 (6 bases). The CDR3 contains 12 residues. The germline gives CDR1 MNHEY, CDR2 SVGAGI.

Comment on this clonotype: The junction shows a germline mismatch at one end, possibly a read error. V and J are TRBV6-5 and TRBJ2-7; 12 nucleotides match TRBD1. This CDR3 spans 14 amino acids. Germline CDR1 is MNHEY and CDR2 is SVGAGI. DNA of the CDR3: TGTGCCAACAGTTCCGGGACAGGGGGCTACGAGCAGCACTTC. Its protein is CANSSGTGGYEQHF.

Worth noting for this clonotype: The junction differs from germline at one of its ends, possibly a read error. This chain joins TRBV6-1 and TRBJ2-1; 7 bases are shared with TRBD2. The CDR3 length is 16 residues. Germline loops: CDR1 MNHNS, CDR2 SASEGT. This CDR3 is CASSEIREALYNEQFF. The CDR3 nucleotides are TGTGCCAGCAGTGAAATACGGGAGGCCCTATACAATGAACAGTTCTTC.

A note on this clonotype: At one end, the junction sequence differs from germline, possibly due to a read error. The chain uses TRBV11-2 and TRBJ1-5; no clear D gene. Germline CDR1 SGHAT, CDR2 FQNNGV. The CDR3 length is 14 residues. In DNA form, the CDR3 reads TGTGCCAGCAGCCCGTCGGGCTTCAATCAGCCCCATCGTTTT. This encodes CASSPSGFNQPHRF.

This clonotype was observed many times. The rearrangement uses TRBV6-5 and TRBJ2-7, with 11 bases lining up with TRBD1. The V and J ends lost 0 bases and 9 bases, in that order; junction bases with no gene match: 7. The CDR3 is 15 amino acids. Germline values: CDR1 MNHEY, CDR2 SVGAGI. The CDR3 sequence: CASSYSGQGARGQYF. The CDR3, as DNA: TGTGCCAGCAGTTACTCCGGACAGGGGGCGCGTGGGCAGTACTTC.

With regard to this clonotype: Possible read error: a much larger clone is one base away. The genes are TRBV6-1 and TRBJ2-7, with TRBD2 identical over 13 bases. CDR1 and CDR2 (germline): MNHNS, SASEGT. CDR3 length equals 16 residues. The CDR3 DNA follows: TGTACCAGCAGTGATAGGACTAGCGGGAGCATCCACGAGCAGTACTTC. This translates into CTSSDRTSGSIHEQYF.

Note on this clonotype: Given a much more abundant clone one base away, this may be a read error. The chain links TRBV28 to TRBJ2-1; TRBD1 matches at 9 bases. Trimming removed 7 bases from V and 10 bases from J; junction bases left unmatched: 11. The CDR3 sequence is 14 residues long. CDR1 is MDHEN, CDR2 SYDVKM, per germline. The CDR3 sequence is CASKGQGIMKEQFF. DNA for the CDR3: TGTGCCAGCAAAGGACAGGGGATTATGAAAGAGCAGTTCTTC.

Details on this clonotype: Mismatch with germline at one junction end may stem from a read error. The chain's CDR3 is CASSNRRENIEAFF. The CDR3 nucleotides are TGCGCCAGCAGCAACCGGAGAGAGAACATTGAAGCTTTCTTT. The chain combines TRBV4-1 with TRBJ1-1; D gene unclear. The CDR3 has 14 residues. The germline CDR1 and CDR2 sequences are MGHRA and YSYEKL.

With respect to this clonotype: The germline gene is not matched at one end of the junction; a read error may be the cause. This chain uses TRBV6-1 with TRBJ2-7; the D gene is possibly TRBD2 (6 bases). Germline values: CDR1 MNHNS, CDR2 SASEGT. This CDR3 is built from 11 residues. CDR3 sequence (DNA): TGTGCCAGCAGTGCAGGTTGGCCGGGGGACTTC. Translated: CASSAGWPGDF.

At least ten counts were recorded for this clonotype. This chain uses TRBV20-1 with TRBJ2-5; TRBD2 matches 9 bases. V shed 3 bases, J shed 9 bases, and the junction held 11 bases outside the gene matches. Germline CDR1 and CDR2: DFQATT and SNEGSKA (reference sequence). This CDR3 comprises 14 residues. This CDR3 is CSARPGQAGGPQYF. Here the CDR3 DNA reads TGCAGTGCTAGGCCGGGTCAAGCGGGAGGCCCCCAGTACTTC.

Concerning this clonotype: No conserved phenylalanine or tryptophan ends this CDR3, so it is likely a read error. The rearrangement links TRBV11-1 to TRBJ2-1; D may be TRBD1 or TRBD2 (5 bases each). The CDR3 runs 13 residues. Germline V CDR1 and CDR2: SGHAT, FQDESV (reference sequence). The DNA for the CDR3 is TGCGCCAGCAGCCCGGGACCCGTCGATGAGCAGTTCTTA. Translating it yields CASSPGPVDEQFL.

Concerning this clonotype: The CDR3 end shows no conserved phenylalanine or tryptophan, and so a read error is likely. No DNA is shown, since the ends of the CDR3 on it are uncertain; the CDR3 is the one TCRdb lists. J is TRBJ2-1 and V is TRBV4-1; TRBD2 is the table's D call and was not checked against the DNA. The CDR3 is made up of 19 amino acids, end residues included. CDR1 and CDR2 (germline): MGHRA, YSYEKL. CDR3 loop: CASSQDPPSSGRRTNELFV.

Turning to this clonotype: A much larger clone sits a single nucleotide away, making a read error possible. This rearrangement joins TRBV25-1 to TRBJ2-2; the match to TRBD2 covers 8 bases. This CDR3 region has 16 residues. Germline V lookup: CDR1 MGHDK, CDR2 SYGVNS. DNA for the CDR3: TGTGCCAACAGTCCCCGGGGGGGGCGATATACCGGGGAGCTGTTTTTT. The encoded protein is CANSPRGGRYTGELFF. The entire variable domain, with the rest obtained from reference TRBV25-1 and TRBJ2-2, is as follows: EADIYQTPRYLVIGTGKKITLECSQTMGHDKMYWYQQDPGMELHLIHYSYGVNSTEKGDLSSESTVSRIRTEHFPLTLESARPSHTSQYLCANSPRGGRYTGELFFGEGSRLTVL.

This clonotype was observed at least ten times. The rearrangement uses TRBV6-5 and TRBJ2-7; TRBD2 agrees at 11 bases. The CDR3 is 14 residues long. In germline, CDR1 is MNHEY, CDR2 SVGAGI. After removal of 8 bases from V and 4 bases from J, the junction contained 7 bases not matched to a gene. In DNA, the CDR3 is TGTGCCAGCGCAGAAGGACTAGCGGGTTACGAGCAGTACTTC. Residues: CASAEGLAGYEQYF.

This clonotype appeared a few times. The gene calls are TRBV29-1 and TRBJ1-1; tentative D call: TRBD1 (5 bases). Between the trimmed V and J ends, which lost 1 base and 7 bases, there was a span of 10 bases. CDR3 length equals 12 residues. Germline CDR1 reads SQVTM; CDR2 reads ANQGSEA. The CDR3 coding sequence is TGCAGCGTTGAAGGTTTGACAGATGAAGCTTTCTTT. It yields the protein CSVEGLTDEAFF.